The TCR beta chain described here comes from a study of cytomegalovirus exposure and HLA in healthy donors. The study's findings and limits: Later on, an analysis showed TCR association rates differing by HLA locus, with DRB1 the most and HLA-C the fewest. Researchers reported in a later analysis that common viral pathogens appeared linked to several top clusters.

CDR1 and CDR2 (germline): MGHRA, YSYEKL. The junction had 5 bases not matched to a gene; V was cut back by 0 bases and J by 1 base. The CDR3 totals 16 residues. PCR involved 60 Vbeta and 13 Jbeta primers. In the authors' workflow: Later, tens of millions of unique TCR beta chains were counted in an analysis, and some 11 million of them were shared. TCRdb's table, derived via immunoSEQ multiplex PCR, lists solely in-frame clones and lacks some. That table is the source of V, J and clone size, and D and trimming were worked out from the DNA. The sample shows over 150,000 clones, around 74% of them seen only once. Donors were ostensibly healthy at sampling, although undocumented immune exposures were probable. To note about this clone: Its antigen remains unknown.

The origin of this receptor is a man between 18 and 29 years old in good health and CMV-seronegative. The J gene is TRBJ1-2, the V gene TRBV4-1; 7 bases are a match to TRBD1. Sequencing was performed on PBMCs. CDR3 DNA sequence: TGCGCCAGCAGCCAAGAGAGGGGGCTTTATAACTATGGCTACACCTTC. Translation: CASSQERGLYNYGYTF.